Below, one T cell receptor beta chain is given with its context. What it binds is not known. Germline CDR1 is SGHRS and CDR2 is YFSETQ. V dropped 0 bases and J dropped 2 bases, with 8 bases sitting between them. The CDR3 has 14 amino acids. This sample is part of a study of shared clonotypes between healthy human individuals. Points from the study as a whole: Sorted-subset sequencing, rarefaction showed, was incomplete despite large depth. Naive subsets usually exceeded memory subsets in estimated richness.

The run depth of the assay was deep. The authors loaded roughly 200 ng DNA, 30,000 to 35,000 T cell genomes, into sorted-subset replicate PCRs. TCRdb keeps only in-frame clones here, not all; method: immunoSEQ multiplex PCR. The sample holds fewer than 1.4 million clones, 75% to 80% seen once. J is TRBJ2-5 and V is TRBV5-1; D is possibly TRBD1 (6 bases). This clonotype originated in a man aged 18 to 30 in good health. Some clones in this sample may be carry-over from other donors' samples. Sample: memory CD4+ T cells from PBMCs. Regarding subset: CD45RA-negative fraction. The CDR3 loop reads CASSLDTGQETQYF. In nucleotides, the CDR3 is TGCGCCAGCAGCTTGGATACAGGGCAAGAGACCCAGTACTTC.